This T cell receptor (beta chain) was recovered during a study of cytomegalovirus exposure and HLA in healthy donors. The CDR3 has 15 residues. Trimming stripped 0 bases from V and 4 bases from J, with 13 bases between. Germline CDR1 SGHTA, CDR2 FQGNSA. 13 Jbeta primers and 60 Vbeta primers were used for the PCR. Repertoires were generated with immunoSEQ multiplex PCR, while TCRdb's copy carries only in-frame clones and drops some. Reported are more than 40,000 clones; the ten largest clones contain 20% to 30%. Sequencing was performed on PBMCs. J is TRBJ2-7 and V is TRBV7-2; TRBD1 might be the D (6 bases). This TCR was recovered from a man aged 40-55 years in good health and CMV-seropositive. The CDR3 reads CASSLARQGLYEQYF. The CDR3 DNA reads TGTGCCAGCAGCTTAGCGCGGCAGGGGTTGTACGAGCAGTACTTC.